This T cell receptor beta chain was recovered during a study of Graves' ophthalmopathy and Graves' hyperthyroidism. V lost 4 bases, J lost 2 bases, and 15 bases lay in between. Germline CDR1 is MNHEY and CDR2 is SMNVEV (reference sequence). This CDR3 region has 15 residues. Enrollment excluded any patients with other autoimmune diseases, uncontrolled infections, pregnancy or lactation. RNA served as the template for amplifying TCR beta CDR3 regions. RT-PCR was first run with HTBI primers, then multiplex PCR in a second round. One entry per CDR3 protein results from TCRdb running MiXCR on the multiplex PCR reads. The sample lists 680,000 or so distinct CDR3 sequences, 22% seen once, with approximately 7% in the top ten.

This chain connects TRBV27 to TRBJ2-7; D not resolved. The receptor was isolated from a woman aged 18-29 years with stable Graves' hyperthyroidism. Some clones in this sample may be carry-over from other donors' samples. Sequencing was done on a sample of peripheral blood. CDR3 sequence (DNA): TGTGCCAGCAGTTCCCGACAAGGGTTAGCCTACGAGCAGTACTTC. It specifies CASSSRQGLAYEQYF.